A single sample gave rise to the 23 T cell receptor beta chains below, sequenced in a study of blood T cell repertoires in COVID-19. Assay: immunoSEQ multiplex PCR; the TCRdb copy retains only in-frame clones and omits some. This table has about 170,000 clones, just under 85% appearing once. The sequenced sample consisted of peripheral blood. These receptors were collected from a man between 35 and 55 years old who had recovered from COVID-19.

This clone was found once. This CDR3 reads CASSPSGVGGRADTQYF. The CDR3 nucleotides are TGTGCCAGCAGCCCCTCAGGGGTCGGGGGGAGAGCAGATACGCAGTATTTT. The chain has TRBV4-2 and TRBJ2-3; D is possibly TRBD2 (7 bases). Germline values: CDR1 LGHNA, CDR2 YNFKEQ. This CDR3 has 17 residues. Trimming removed 4 bases at V and 4 bases at J, with 21 bases between.

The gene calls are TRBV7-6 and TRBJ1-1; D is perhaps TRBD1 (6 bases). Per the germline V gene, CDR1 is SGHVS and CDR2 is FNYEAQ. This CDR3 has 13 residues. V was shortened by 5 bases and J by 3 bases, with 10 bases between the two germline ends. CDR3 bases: TGTGCCAGCAGCCAGACAGGAGACACTGAAGCTTTCTTT. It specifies CASSQTGDTEAFF.

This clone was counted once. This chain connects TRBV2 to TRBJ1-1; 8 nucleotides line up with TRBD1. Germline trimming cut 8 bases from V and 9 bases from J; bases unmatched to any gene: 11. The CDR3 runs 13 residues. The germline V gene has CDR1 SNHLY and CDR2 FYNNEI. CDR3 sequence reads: CASGGPRQGQAFF. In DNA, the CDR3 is TGTGCCAGCGGGGGGCCCAGACAGGGGCAAGCTTTCTTT. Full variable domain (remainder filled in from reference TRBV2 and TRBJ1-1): EPEVTQTPSHQVTQMGQEVILRCVPISNHLYFYWYRQILGQKVEFLVSFYNNEISEKSEIFDDQFSVERPDGSNFTLKIRSTKLEDSAMYFCASGGPRQGQAFFGQGTRLTVV.

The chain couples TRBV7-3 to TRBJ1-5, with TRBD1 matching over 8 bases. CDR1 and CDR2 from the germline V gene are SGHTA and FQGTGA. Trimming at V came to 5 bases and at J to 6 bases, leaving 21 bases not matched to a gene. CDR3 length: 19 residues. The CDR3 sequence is CASSVPRPVDRDHGQPQHF. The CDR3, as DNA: TGTGCCAGCAGCGTCCCTCGTCCGGTGGACAGGGACCATGGTCAGCCCCAGCATTTT.

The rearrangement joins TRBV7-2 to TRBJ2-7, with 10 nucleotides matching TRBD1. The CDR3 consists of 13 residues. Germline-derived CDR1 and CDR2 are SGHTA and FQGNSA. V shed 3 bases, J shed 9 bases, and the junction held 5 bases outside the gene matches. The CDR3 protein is CASSFGTGAGQYF. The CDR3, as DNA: TGTGCCAGCAGCTTCGGGACAGGGGCCGGGCAGTACTTC.

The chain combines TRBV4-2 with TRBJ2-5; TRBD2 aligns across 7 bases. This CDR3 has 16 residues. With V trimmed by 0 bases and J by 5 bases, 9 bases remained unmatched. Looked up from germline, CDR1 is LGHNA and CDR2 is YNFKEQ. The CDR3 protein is CASSQDRGVSGETQYF. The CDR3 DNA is TGTGCCAGCAGCCAAGATCGGGGGGTTTCTGGGGAGACCCAGTACTTC.

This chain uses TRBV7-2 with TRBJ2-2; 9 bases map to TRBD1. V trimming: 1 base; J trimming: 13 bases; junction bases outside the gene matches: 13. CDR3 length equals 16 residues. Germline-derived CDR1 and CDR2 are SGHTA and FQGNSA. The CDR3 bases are TGTGCCAGCAGCTTAGGACCCGGGACAGGGTCCGCTAGGCTGTTTTTT. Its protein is CASSLGPGTGSARLFF.

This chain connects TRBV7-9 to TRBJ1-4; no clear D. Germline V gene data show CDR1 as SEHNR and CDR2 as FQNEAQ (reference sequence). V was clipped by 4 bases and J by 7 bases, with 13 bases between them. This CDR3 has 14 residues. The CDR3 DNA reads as TGTGCCAGCAGCTCCCAGAGTGAGGGTGAAAAACTGTTTTTT. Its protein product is CASSSQSEGEKLFF.

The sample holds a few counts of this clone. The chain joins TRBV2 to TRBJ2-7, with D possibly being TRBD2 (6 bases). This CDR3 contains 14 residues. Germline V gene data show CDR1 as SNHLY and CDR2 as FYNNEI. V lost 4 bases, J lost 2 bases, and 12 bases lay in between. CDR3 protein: CASSAGGVPYEQYF. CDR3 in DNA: TGTGCCAGCAGTGCCGGAGGGGTCCCCTACGAGCAGTACTTC. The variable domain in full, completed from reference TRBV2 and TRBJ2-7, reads EPEVTQTPSHQVTQMGQEVILRCVPISNHLYFYWYRQILGQKVEFLVSFYNNEISEKSEIFDDQFSVERPDGSNFTLKIRSTKLEDSAMYFCASSAGGVPYEQYFGPGTRLTVT.

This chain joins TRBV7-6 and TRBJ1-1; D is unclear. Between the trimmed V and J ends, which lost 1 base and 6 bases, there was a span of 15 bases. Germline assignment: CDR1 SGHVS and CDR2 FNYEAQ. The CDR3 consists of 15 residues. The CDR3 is CASSLGSGDGAEAFF. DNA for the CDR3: TGTGCCAGCAGCTTAGGCTCGGGTGACGGGGCTGAAGCTTTCTTT.

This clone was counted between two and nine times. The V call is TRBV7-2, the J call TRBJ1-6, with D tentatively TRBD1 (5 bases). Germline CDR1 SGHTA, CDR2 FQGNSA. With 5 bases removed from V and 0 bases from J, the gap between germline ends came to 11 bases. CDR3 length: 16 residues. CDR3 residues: CASSARGGSYNSPLHF. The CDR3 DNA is TGTGCCAGCAGCGCCCGGGGGGGCTCCTATAATTCACCCCTCCACTTT.

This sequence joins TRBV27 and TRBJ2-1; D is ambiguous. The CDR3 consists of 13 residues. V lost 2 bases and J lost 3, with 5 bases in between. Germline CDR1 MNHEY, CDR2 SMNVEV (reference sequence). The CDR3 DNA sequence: TGTGCCAGCAGTTTAAACTTCTACAATGAGCAGTTCTTC. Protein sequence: CASSLNFYNEQFF.

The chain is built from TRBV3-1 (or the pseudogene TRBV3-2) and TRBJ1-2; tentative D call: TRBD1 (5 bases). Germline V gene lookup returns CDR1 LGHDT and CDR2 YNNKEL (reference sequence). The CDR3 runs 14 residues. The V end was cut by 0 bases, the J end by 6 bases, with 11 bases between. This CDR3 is CASSQEGGTDGYTF. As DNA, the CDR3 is TGTGCCAGCAGCCAAGAGGGCGGGACGGATGGCTACACCTTC.

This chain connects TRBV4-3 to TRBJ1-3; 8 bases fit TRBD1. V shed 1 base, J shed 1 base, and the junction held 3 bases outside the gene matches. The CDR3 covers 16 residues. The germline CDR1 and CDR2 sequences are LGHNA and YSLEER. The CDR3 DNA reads TGCGCCAGCAGCCAAGGGACAGGGCGATCTGGAAACACCATATATTTT. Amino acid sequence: CASSQGTGRSGNTIYF.

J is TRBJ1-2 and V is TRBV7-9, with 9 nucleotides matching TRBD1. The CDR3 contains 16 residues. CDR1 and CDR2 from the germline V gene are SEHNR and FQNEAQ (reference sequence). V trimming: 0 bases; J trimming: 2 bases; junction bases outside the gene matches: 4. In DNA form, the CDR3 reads TGTGCCAGCAGCTTAGCCTCCGGGACAGGGAACTATGGCTACACCTTC. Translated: CASSLASGTGNYGYTF. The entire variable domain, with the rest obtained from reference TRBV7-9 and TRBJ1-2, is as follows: DTGVSQNPRHKITKRGQNVTFRCDPISEHNRLYWYRQTLGQGPEFLTYFQNEAQLEKSRLLSDRFSAERPKGSFSTLEIQRTEQGDSAMYLCASSLASGTGNYGYTFGSGTRLTVV.

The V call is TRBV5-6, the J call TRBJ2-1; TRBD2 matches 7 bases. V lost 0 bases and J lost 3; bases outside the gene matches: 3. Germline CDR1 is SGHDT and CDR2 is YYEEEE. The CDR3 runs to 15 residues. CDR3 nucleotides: TGTGCCAGCAGCTTGGGACTAGCAAACTACAATGAGCAGTTCTTC. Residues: CASSLGLANYNEQFF. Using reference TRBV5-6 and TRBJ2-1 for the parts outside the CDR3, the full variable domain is DAGVTQSPTHLIKTRGQQVTLRCSPKSGHDTVSWYQQALGQGPQFIFQYYEEEERQRGNFPDRFSGHQFPNYSSELNVNALLLGDSALYLCASSLGLANYNEQFFGPGTRLTVL.

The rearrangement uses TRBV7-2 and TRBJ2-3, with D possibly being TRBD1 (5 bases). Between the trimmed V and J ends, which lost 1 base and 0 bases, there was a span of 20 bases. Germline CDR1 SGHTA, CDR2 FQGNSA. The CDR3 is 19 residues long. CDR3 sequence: CASSLGWVVGAESTDTQYF. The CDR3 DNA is TGTGCCAGCAGCTTAGGATGGGTTGTTGGGGCCGAGAGCACAGATACGCAGTATTTT. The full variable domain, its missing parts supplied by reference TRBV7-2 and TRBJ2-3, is GAGVSQSPSNKVTEKGKDVELRCDPISGHTALYWYRQSLGQGLEFLIYFQGNSAPDKSGLPSDRFSAERTGGSVSTLTIQRTQQEDSAVYLCASSLGWVVGAESTDTQYFGPGTRLTVL.

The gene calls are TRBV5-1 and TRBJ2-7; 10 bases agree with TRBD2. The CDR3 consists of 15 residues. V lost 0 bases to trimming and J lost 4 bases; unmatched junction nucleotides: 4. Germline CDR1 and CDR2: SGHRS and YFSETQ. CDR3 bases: TGCGCCAGCAGCTTGGTACCAGCGGGAGGGTACGAGCAGTACTTC. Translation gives CASSLVPAGGYEQYF.

The CDR3 DNA sequence: TGTGCCAGCAGACGAGGGAACCGGGAACCCGGGGAGCTGTTTTTT. Translating gives CASRRGNREPGELFF. The chain links TRBV6-5 to TRBJ2-2; D might be TRBD2 (5 bases). Trimming pared 6 bases from V and 6 bases from J, leaving 17 bases between. Germline CDR1 MNHEY, CDR2 SVGAGI. The CDR3 is made up of 15 amino acids.

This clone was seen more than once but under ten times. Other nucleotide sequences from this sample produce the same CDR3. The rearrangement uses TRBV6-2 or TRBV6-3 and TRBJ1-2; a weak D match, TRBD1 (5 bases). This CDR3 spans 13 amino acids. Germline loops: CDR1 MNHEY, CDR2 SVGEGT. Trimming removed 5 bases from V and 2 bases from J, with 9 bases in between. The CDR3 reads CASSPQGNYGYTF. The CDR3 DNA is TGTGCCAGCAGTCCGCAGGGAAACTATGGCTACACCTTC.

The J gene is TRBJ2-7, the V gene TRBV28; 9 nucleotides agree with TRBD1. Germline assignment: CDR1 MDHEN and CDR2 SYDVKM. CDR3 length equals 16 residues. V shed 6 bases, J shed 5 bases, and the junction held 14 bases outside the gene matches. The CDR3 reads CASSLTSGTGIHEQYF. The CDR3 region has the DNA TGTGCCAGCAGCTTGACTTCCGGGACAGGGATCCACGAGCAGTACTTC. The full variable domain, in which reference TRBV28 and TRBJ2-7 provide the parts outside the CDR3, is DVKVTQSSRYLVKRTGEKVFLECVQDMDHENMFWYRQDPGLGLRLIYFSYDVKMKEKGDIPEGYSVSREKKERFSLILESASTNQTSMYLCASSLTSGTGIHEQYFGPGTRLTVT.

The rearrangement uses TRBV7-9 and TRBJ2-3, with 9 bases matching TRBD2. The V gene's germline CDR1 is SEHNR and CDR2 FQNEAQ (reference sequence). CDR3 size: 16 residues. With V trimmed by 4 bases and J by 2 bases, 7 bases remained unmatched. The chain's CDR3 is CASSSTSGTSTDTQYF. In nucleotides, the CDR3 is TGTGCCAGCAGCTCGACTAGCGGAACGTCCACAGATACGCAGTATTTT.

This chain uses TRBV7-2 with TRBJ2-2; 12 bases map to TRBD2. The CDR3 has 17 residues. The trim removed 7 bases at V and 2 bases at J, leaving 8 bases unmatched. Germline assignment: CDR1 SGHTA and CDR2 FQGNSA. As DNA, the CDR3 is TGTGCCAGCACCCCTAGCGGGAGGGCCGGTAACACCGGGGAGCTGTTTTTT. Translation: CASTPSGRAGNTGELFF.